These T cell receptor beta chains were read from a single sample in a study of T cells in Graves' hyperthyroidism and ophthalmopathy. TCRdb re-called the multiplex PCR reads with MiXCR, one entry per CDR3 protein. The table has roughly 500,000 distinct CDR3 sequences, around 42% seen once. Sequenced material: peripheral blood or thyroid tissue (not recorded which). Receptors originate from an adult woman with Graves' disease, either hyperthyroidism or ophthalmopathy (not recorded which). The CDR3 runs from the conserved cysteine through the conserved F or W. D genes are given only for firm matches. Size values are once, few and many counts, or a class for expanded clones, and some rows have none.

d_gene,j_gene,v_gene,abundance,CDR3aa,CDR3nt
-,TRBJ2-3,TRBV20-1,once,CSAKTAYRGDTQYF,TGCAGTGCTAAGACCGCCTACCGGGGAGATACGCAGTATTTT
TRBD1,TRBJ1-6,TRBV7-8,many,CASSLDPNRGSPLHF,TGTGCCAGCAGCTTAGACCCAAACAGGGGCTCACCCCTCCACTTT
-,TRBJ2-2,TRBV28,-,CASSFFRAGELFF,TGTGCCAGCAGTTTCTTTAGGGCCGGGGAGCTGTTTTTT
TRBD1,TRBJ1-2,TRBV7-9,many,CASSLGWDRDIGGYTF,TGTGCCAGCAGCTTAGGATGGGACAGGGACATTGGTGGCTACACCTTC
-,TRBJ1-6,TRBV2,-,CASSLGPARSPLHF,TGTGCCAGCAGCCTGGGACCGGCTCGTTCGCCCCTCCACTTT
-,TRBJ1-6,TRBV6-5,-,CASSYLSDGANSPLHF,TGTGCCAGCAGTTACTTATCAGACGGCGCGAATTCACCCCTCCACTTT
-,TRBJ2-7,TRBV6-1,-,CASRKDTGPDYEQYF,TGTGCCAGCAGGAAGGACACGGGACCAGACTACGAGCAGTACTTC
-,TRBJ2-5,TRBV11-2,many,CASSLGHRETQYF,TGTGCCAGCAGCTTAGGGCATAGGGAGACCCAGTACTTC
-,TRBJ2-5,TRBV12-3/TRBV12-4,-,CATTGGETQYF,TGTGCCACTACAGGAGGGGAGACCCAGTACTTC
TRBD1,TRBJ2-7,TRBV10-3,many,CAISYPGQGTYEQYF,TGTGCCATCAGTTACCCGGGACAGGGGACCTACGAGCAGTACTTC
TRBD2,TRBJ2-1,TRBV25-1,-,CASSELWRELGNEQFF,TGTGCCAGCAGTGAATTGTGGCGGGAGTTGGGCAATGAGCAGTTCTTC
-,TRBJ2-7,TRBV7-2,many,CASSPTYSRLIGEQYF,TGTGCCAGCAGCCCCACGTATTCTCGATTGATTGGCGAGCAGTACTTC
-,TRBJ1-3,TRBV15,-,CATSSESSGNTIYF,TGTGCCACCAGCAGTGAGAGCTCTGGAAACACCATATATTTT
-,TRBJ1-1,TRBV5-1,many,CASTGTAPEAFF,TGCGCTTCGACCGGGACGGCTCCTGAAGCTTTCTTT
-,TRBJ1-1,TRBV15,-,CATSRSVNTEAFF,TGTGCCACCAGCAGATCAGTGAACACTGAAGCTTTCTTT
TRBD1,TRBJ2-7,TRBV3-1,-,CAGSPRTGFGEQYF,TGTGCCGGCAGCCCTCGGACAGGTTTTGGCGAGCAGTACTTC
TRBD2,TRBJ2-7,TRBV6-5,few,CASSYSGILAVSSSYEQYF,TGTGCCAGCAGTTACTCGGGGATACTAGCGGTTTCGAGCTCCTACGAGCAGTACTTC
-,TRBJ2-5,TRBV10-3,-,CAISEEGMGQETQYF,TGTGCCATCAGTGAGGAGGGTATGGGACAAGAGACCCAGTACTTC
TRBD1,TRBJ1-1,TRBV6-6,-,CASRSYTGDVNEAFF,TGTGCCAGCAGAAGCTACACAGGGGACGTGAATGAAGCTTTCTTT
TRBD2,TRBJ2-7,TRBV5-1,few,CASSLAEAGGFYEQYF,TGCGCCAGCAGCTTGGCCGAAGCGGGAGGTTTCTACGAGCAGTACTTC
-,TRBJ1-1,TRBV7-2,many,CASSRRGFAEAFF,TGTGCCAGCAGTCGAAGGGGTTTTGCTGAAGCTTTCTTT
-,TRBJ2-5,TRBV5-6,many,CASSFPTVQETQYF,TGTGCCAGCAGCTTCCCGACAGTTCAAGAGACCCAGTACTTC
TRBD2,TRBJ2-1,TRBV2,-,CASSEGSGSSQFF,TGTGCCAGCAGTGAAGGTAGCGGGAGCTCGCAGTTCTTC
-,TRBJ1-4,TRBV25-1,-,CASSFEYGDEKLFF,TGTGCCAGCAGCTTCGAATATGGGGATGAAAAACTGTTTTTT
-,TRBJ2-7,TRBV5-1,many,CASSGGRQGHYEQYF,TGCGCCAGCAGCGGGGGCCGGCAGGGGCACTACGAGCAGTACTTC
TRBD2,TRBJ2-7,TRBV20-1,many,CSAGSGDSSYEQYF,TGCAGTGCCGGCAGCGGGGATAGCTCCTACGAGCAGTACTTC
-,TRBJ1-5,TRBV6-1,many,CASSEGGGFQPQHF,TGTGCCAGCAGTGAAGGCGGAGGTTTCCAGCCCCAGCATTTT
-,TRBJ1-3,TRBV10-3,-,CAISESGPGNTIYF,TGTGCCATCAGTGAGTCGGGGCCGGGAAACACCATATATTTT
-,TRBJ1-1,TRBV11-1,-,CASSWTSGSAFF,TGTGCCAGCAGCTGGACTAGCGGGAGCGCTTTCTTT
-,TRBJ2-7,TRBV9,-,CASSGGRGGSYEQYF,TGTGCCAGCAGCGGAGGAAGGGGTGGGTCCTACGAGCAGTACTTC
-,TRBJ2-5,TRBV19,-,CASSIGAPPGQETQYF,TGTGCCAGTAGTATAGGAGCCCCCCCGGGACAAGAGACCCAGTACTTC
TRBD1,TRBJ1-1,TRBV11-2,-,CASSMGQYQSGRNTEAFF,TGTGCCAGCAGCATGGGACAGTATCAGTCCGGGCGGAACACTGAAGCTTTCTTT
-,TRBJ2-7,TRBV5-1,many,CASSLYDSSTPFYEQYF,TGCGCCAGCAGCTTGTATGACAGTTCAACACCCTTCTACGAGCAGTACTTC
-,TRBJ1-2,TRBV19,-,CASSISGVDYGYTF,TGTGCCAGTAGTATCTCAGGGGTGGACTATGGCTACACCTTC
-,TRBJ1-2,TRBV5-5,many,CASSLSGPNYGYTF,TGTGCCAGCAGCTTGTCAGGCCCTAACTATGGCTACACCTTC
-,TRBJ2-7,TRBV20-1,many,CSARGISGRTSYEQYF,TGCAGTGCTAGAGGTATATCAGGGAGGACCTCCTACGAGCAGTACTTC
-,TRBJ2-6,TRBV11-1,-,CASSLGVQNSGANVLTF,TGTGCCAGCAGCTTGGGGGTTCAGAACTCTGGGGCCAACGTCCTGACTTTC
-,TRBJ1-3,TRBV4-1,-,CASSQDLATLPFLPSSGNTIYF,TGCGCCAGCAGCCAAGATTTGGCAACGCTCCCCTTCTTGCCGAGCTCTGGAAACACCATATATTTT
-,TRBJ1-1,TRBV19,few,CASSIQGSIASTYPEAFF,TGTGCCAGTAGTATCCAGGGGTCAATAGCTTCCACTTACCCTGAAGCTTTCTTT
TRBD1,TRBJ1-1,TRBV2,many,CASIQGQGGTEAFF,TGTGCCAGCATCCAAGGACAGGGTGGAACTGAAGCTTTCTTT
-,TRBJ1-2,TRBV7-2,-,CASSLARTGSYGYTF,TGTGCCAGCAGCTTAGCGAGGACTGGCTCCTATGGCTACACCTTC
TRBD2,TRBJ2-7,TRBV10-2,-,CASSESFGDYPYEQYF,TGCGCCAGCAGTGAGTCGTTCGGGGACTATCCCTACGAGCAGTACTTC
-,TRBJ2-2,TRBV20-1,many,CSARDYNTGELFF,TGCAGTGCTAGAGATTATAACACCGGGGAGCTGTTTTTT
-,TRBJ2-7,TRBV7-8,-,CASSLVRDEQYF,TGTGCCAGCAGCTTAGTCAGGGACGAGCAGTACTTC
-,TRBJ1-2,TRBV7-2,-,CASSSYRVGYTF,TGTGCCAGCAGCTCCTACAGGGTCGGCTACACCTTC